These 5 T cell receptor beta chains were all obtained from the same sample, sequenced in a study of STAT3 mutations in large granular lymphocyte leukemia. Antigens of these TCRs are unknown. Method: immunoSEQ multiplex PCR; TCRdb's copy keeps in-frame clones and lacks some. The sample lists about 34,000 clones, 70% to 90% occurring once. Whole-study findings and limits: Every T-cell large granular lymphocyte leukemia patient had at least one immunodominant TCR beta clonotype.

Sequenced sample: peripheral blood mononuclear cells. These receptors all stem from a man aged 55 to 70 with T-cell large granular lymphocyte leukemia. Some clones in this sample may be carry-over from other donors' samples.

The chain is built from TRBV29-1 and TRBJ1-1; D is uncertain. V shed 6 bases and J shed 6 bases, with 14 bases lying between them. Germline lookup yields CDR1 SQVTM and CDR2 ANQGSEA. The CDR3 is 12 residues long. For the CDR3, the DNA is TGCAGCGTGGCTGAGATGGCGGCTGAAGCTTTCTTT. This translates into CSVAEMAAEAFF.

This clone was seen once. CDR3 sequence (DNA): TGCGCCAGCAGCCAAGACGGTGGCTATCCTTACTACGAGCAGTACTTC. Translated: CASSQDGGYPYYEQYF. The gene calls are TRBV4-3 and TRBJ2-7; D is ambiguous. Germline assignment: CDR1 LGHNA and CDR2 YSLEER. V was clipped by 0 bases and J by 3 bases, with 15 bases between them. The CDR3 loop spans 16 amino acids.

This clone was counted a single time. V is TRBV11-2 and J is TRBJ2-3; D gene unclear. Trimming stripped 1 base from V and 1 base from J, with 6 bases between. CDR1 is SGHAT and CDR2 is FQNNGV in the germline V gene. CDR3 length equals 14 residues. CDR3 amino acids: CASSLGQGTDTQYF. CDR3 coding DNA: TGTGCCAGCAGCTTAGGGCAGGGCACAGATACGCAGTATTTT. The entire variable domain, with the rest obtained from reference TRBV11-2 and TRBJ2-3, is as follows: EAGVAQSPRYKIIEKRQSVAFWCNPISGHATLYWYQQILGQGPKLLIQFQNNGVVDDSQLPKDRFSAERLKGVDSTLKIQPAKLEDSAVYLCASSLGQGTDTQYFGPGTRLTVL.

This sequence joins TRBV7-8 and TRBJ1-5; tentative D call: TRBD1 (5 bases). The CDR3 contains 13 residues. Trimming took 8 bases from V and 5 from J, leaving 13 bases between them. Germline CDR1 SGHVS, CDR2 FQNEAQ. CDR3 protein: CASRRDGDQPQHF. The CDR3 DNA is TGTGCCAGCCGCCGGGACGGGGATCAGCCCCAGCATTTT.

V usage is TRBV5-1 and J usage is TRBJ2-5; D call uncertain. V gave up 4 bases and J gave up 0 bases, with 13 bases separating them. This CDR3 contains 15 residues. The germline V gene encodes CDR1 SGHRS and CDR2 YFSETQ. The CDR3 sequence: CASSGRSQYQETQYF. The DNA of the CDR3 is TGCGCCAGCAGCGGACGATCTCAGTACCAAGAGACCCAGTACTTC.